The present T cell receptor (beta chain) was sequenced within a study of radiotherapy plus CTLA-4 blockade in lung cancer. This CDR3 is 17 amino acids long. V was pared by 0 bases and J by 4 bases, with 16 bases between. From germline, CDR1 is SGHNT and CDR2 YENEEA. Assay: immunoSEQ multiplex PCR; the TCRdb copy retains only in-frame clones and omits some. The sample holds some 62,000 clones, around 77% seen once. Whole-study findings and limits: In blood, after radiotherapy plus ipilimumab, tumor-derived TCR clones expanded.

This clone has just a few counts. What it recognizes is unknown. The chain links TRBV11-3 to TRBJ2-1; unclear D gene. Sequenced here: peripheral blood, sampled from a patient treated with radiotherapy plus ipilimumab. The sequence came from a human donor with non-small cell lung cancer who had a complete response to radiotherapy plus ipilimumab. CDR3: CASSLDLGLGLYNEQFF. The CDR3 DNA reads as TGTGCCAGCAGCTTAGATCTTGGTCTAGGGTTATACAATGAGCAGTTCTTC.